This T cell receptor beta chain was found in a study of T cells in women clearing cervical HPV infection. Overall study context: Cases: HPV16-related CIN3 or worse on histology, a couple of invasive cancers. Findings and caveats of the study: Each sample's T-cell count was unknown, possibly confounding richness.

Only in-frame clones appear in the TCRdb table, and some are missing; sequencing was by immunoSEQ multiplex PCR. In all, the sample yields about 15,000 clones. The V and J ends lost 1 base and 4 bases, in that order; junction bases with no gene match: 4. The CDR3 is 14 amino acids. Germline CDR1 reads MNHNS; CDR2 reads SASEGT. In the case of this clone: The antigen is unknown. The read is 3 residues too short to cover the CDR3 end, so that end is filled in from the germline J gene.

This sequence was found in a woman between 18 and 70 years old with a cervical HPV16 infection that either progressed to CIN3+ or cleared (not recorded which). Sequencing input: blood buffy coat. The gene calls are TRBV6-1 and TRBJ2-7; 7 nucleotides match TRBD1. The CDR3 loop is CASSEGDRLYEQYF. CDR3 bases read: TGTGCCAGCAGTGAAGGGGACAGACTTTACGAG.